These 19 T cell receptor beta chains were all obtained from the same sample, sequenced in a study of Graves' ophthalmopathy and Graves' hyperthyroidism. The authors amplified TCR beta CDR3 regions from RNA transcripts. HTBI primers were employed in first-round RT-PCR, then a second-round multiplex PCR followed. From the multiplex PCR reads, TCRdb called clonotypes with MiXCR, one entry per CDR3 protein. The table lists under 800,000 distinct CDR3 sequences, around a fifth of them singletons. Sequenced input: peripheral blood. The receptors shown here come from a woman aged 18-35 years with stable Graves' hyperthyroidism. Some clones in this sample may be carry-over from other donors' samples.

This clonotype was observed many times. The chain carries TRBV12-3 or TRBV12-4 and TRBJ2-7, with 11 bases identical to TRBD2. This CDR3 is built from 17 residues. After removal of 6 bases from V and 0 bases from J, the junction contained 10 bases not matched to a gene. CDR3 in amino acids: CASRIGLAGAPSYEQYF. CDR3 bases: TGTGCCAGCAGGATCGGACTAGCGGGTGCCCCCTCCTACGAGCAGTACTTC.

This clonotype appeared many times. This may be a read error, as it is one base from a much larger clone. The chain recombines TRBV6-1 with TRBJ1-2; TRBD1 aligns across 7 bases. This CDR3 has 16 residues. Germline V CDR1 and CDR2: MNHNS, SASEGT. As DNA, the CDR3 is TGTGCCTGCAGCCCAGGACAGGCCCACATAACCTATGGCTACACCTTC. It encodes CACSPGQAHITYGYTF.

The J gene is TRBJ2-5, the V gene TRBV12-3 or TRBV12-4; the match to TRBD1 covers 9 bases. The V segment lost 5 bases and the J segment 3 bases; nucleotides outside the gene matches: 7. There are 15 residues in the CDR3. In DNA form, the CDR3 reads TGTGCCAGCAGTGACTCAGGGACAGGGAAAGAGACCCAGTACTTC. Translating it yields CASSDSGTGKETQYF.

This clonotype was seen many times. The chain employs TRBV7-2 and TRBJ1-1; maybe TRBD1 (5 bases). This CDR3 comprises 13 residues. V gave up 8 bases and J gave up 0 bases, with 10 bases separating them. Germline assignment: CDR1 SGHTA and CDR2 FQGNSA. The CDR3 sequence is CASQEGLNTEAFF. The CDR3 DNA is TGTGCCAGCCAGGAGGGACTGAACACTGAAGCTTTCTTT. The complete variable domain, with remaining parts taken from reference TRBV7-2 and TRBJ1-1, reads GAGVSQSPSNKVTEKGKDVELRCDPISGHTALYWYRQSLGQGLEFLIYFQGNSAPDKSGLPSDRFSAERTGGSVSTLTIQRTQQEDSAVYLCASQEGLNTEAFFGQGTRLTVV.

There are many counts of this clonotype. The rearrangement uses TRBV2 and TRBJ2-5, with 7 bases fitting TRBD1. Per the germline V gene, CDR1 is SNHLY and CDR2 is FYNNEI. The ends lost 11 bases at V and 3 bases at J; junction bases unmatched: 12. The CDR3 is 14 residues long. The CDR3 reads CASKVDRAEETQYF. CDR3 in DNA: TGTGCCTCCAAAGTCGACAGGGCGGAAGAGACCCAGTACTTC.

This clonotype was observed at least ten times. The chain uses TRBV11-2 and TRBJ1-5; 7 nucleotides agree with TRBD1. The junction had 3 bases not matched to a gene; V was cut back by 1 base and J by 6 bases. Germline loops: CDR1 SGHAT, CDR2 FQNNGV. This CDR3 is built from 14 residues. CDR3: CASSLVQGGQPQHF. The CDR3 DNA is TGTGCCAGCAGCTTAGTTCAGGGGGGTCAGCCCCAGCATTTT.

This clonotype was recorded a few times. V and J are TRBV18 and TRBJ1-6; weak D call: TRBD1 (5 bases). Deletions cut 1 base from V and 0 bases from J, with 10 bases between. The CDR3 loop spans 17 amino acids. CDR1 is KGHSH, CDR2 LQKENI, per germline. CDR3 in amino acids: CASSPQGPSSYNSPLHF. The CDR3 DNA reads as TGTGCCAGCTCACCACAGGGGCCGAGCTCCTATAATTCACCCCTCCACTTT. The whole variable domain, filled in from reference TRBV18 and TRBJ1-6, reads NAGVMQNPRHLVRRRGQEARLRCSPMKGHSHVYWYRQLPEEGLKFMVYLQKENIIDESGMPKERFSAEFPKEGPSILRIQQVVRGDSAAYFCASSPQGPSSYNSPLHFGNGTRLTVT.

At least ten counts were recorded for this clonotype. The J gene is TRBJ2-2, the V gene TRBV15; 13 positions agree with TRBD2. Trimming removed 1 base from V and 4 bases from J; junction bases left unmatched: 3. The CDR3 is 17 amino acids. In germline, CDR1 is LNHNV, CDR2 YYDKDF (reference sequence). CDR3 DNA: TGTGCCACCAGCAGAGGGACTAGCGGGAGCGGCACCGGGGAGCTGTTTTTT. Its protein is CATSRGTSGSGTGELFF.

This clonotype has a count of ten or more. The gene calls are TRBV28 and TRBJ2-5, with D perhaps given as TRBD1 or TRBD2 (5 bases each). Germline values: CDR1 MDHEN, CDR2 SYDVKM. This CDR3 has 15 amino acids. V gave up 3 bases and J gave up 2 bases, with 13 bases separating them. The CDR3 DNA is TGTGCCAGCAGTTTGCCCGGGACGGATCAAGAGACCCAGTACTTC. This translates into CASSLPGTDQETQYF.

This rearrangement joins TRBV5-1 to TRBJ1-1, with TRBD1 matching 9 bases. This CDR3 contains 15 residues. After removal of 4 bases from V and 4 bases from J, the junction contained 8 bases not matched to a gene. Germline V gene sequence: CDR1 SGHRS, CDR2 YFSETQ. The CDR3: CASSLITGGGTEAFF. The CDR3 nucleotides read TGCGCCAGCAGCCTCATAACAGGGGGCGGCACTGAAGCTTTCTTT.

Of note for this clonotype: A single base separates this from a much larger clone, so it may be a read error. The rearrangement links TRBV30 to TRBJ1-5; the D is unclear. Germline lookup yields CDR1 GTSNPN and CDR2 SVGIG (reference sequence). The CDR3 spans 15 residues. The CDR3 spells CAWSAGAYSSQPQHF. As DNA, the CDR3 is TGTGCCTGGAGCGCAGGAGCGTATAGCAGTCAGCCCCAGCATTTT. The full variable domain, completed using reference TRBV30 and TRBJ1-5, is SQTIHQWPATLVQPVGSPLSLECTVEGTSNPNLYWYRQAAGRGLQLLFYSVGIGQISSEVPQNLSASRPQDRQFILSSKKLLLSDSGFYLCAWSAGAYSSQPQHFGDGTRLSIL.

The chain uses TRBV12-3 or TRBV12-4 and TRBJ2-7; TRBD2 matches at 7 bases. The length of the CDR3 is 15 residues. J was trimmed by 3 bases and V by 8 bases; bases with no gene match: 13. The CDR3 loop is CASVREYGAYYEQYF. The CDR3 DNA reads TGTGCCAGCGTGCGGGAGTACGGAGCGTACTACGAGCAGTACTTC.

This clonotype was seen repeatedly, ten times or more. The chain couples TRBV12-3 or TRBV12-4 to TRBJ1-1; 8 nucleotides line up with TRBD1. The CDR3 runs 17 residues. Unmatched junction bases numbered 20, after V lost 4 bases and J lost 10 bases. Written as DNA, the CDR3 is TGTGCCAGCAGTTATTTGTCCCCCCAGGGGGCGCGGGGAACAGCTTTCTTT. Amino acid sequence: CASSYLSPQGARGTAFF.

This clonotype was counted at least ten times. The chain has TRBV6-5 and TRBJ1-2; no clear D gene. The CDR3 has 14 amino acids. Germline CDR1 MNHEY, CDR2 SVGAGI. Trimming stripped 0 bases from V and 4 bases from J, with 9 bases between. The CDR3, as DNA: TGTGCCAGCAGTTACTCGGACGACCCCTATGGCTACACCTTC. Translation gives CASSYSDDPYGYTF.

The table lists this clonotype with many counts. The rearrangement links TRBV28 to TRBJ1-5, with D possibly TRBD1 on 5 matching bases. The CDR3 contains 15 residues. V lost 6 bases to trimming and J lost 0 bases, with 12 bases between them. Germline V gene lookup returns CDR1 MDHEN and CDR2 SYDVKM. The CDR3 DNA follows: TGTGCCAGCAGCTCCGGGGGGGGTAGCAATCAGCCCCAGCATTTT. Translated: CASSSGGGSNQPQHF.

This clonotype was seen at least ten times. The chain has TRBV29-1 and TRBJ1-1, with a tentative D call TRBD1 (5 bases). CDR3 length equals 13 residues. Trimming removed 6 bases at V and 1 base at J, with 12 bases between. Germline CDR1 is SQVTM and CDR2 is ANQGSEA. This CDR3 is CSVPGLRNTEAFF. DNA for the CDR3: TGCAGCGTGCCGGGACTCCGGAACACTGAAGCTTTCTTT.

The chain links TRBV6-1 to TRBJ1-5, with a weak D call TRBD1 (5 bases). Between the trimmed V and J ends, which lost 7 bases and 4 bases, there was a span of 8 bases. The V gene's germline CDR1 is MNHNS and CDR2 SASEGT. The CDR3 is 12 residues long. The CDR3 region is CASIGANQPQHF. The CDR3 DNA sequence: TGTGCCAGCATTGGGGCAAATCAGCCCCAGCATTTT.

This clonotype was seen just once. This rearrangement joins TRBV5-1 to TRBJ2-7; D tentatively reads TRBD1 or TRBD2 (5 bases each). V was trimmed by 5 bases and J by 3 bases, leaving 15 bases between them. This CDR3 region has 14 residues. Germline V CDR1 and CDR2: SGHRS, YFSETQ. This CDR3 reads CASRPAGTDYEQYF. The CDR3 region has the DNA TGCGCCAGCAGGCCAGCCGGGACGGACTACGAGCAGTACTTC.

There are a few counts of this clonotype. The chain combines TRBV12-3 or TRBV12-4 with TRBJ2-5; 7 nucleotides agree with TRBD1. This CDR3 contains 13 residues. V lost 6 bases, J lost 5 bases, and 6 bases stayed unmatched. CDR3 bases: TGTGCCAGCAGCCCGGGACAGTCCGAGACCCAGTACTTC. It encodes CASSPGQSETQYF.